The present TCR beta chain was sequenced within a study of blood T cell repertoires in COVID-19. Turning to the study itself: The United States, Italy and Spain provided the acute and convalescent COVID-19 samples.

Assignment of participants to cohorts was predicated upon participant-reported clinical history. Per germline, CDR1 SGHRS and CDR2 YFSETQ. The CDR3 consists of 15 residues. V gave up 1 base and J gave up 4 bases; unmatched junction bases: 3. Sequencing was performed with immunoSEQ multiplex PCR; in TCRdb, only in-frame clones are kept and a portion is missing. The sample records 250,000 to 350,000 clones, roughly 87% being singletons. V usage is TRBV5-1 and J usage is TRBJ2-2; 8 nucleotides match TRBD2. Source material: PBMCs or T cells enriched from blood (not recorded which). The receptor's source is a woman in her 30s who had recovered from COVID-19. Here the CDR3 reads CASSLPSGGTGELFF. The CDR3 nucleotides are TGCGCCAGCAGCTTGCCCAGCGGGGGCACCGGGGAGCTGTTTTTT.